This is a list of T cell receptor beta chains from one sample in a study of PD-1 blockade in classical Hodgkin lymphoma. TCRdb keeps only in-frame clones here, not all; method: immunoSEQ multiplex PCR. The sample shows tens of thousands of clones, around 69% of them seen only once. The source was peripheral blood mononuclear cells (PBMCs), collected at baseline. Receptors were obtained from a human donor with classical Hodgkin lymphoma. Each CDR3 is given with its conserved first and last residue. D genes are given only for firm matches. Expanded clones are given a class, and other clones once, few, many or no size at all.

TRBV7-9	medium-sized	TRBJ2-5	TRBD2	TGTGCCAGCAGCCCGCCCGGGACTAGCGGAGCCCAACAAGAGACCCAGTACTTC	CASSPPGTSGAQQETQYF
TRBV5-1	NA	TRBJ2-6	NA	TGCGCCAGCAGCTGGGGCCGTGGGGGGTCTGGGGCCAACGTCCTGACTTTC	CASSWGRGGSGANVLTF
TRBV6-1	once	TRBJ2-7	TRBD2	TGTGCCAGCAGTCATAGCGGGATCGGCGAGCAGTACTTC	CASSHSGIGEQYF
TRBV6-1	NA	TRBJ1-3	NA	TGTGCCAGCATGCCCACCCGCTCTGGAAACACCATATATTTT	CASMPTRSGNTIYF
TRBV9	few	TRBJ2-3	TRBD2	TGTGCCAGCAGCGTAGCTGGGACTAGCGCAGATACGCAGTATTTT	CASSVAGTSADTQYF
TRBV5-1	NA	TRBJ2-5	TRBD2	TGCGCCAGCAGCCAGGGGCGGACTAGCGGATCCCAAGAGACCCAGTACTTC	CASSQGRTSGSQETQYF
TRBV29-1	NA	TRBJ2-5	NA	TGCAGCGTTCCAACAGGGACGGGAGAGACCCAGTACTTC	CSVPTGTGETQYF
TRBV30	NA	TRBJ1-5	NA	TGTGCCTGGAGTCTCGGGGTTCCCCCCCAGCATTTT	CAWSLGVPPQHF
TRBV9	NA	TRBJ2-5	TRBD1	TGTGCCAGCAGCGTTGGGACAGGGCAGGGAGAGACCCAGTACTTC	CASSVGTGQGETQYF
TRBV6-6	once	TRBJ1-4	NA	TGTGCCAGCAGAACGACAGGAACAACTAATGAAAAACTGTTTTTT	CASRTTGTTNEKLFF
TRBV7-6	NA	TRBJ1-6	NA	TGTGCCAGCAGCTTAGGGCCGGGCCCCAAAAGTCATTCACCCCTCCACTTT	CASSLGPGPKSHSPLHF
TRBV27	NA	TRBJ1-1	TRBD1	TGTGCCAGCAGTCCCATAGACAGGGCAAGGAACACTGAAGCTTTCTTT	CASSPIDRARNTEAFF
TRBV6-1	few	TRBJ1-5	NA	TGTGCCAGCAGTGGTGGAGCCCCAGCATTT	CASSGGAPAF
TRBV29-1	NA	TRBJ2-2	TRBD1	TGCAGCGTTGAAGGGGGGACAGGGGGTAACACCGGGGAGCTGTTTTTT	CSVEGGTGGNTGELFF
TRBV11-2	NA	TRBJ2-3	NA	TGTGCCAGCAGCTTAGTGCCGGGGTCCCGCACAGATACGCAGTATTTT	CASSLVPGSRTDTQYF
TRBV6-1	NA	TRBJ2-2	NA	TGTGCCAGCAGTGTAGGGGTTGGCACCGGGGAGCTGTTTTTT	CASSVGVGTGELFF
TRBV7-2	NA	TRBJ2-5	NA	TGTGCCAGCACCCGGGGAGTAGGAGAGACCCAGTACTTC	CASTRGVGETQYF
TRBV10-3	few	TRBJ1-4	TRBD1	TGTGCCATCAGCGCGGGACAGGCAACTAATGAAAAACTGTTTTTT	CAISAGQATNEKLFF
TRBV28	NA	TRBJ1-1	TRBD1	TGTGCCAGCAGGATGGGACAGGGGCTAGCTTTCTTT	CASRMGQGLAFF
TRBV7-2	NA	TRBJ2-6	NA	TGTGCCAGCAGCGGGCCGGGCCACCTATCTGGGGCCAACGTCCTGACTTTC	CASSGPGHLSGANVLTF
TRBV5-1	NA	TRBJ2-1	NA	TGCGCCAGCAGCTTGCTGGGCGTGAGCTCCTACAATGAGCAGTTCTTC	CASSLLGVSSYNEQFF
TRBV4-3	NA	TRBJ1-2	NA	TGCGCCAGCAGCCAAGATCGAGTTTATGGCTACACCTTC	CASSQDRVYGYTF
TRBV28	NA	TRBJ1-2	NA	TGTGCCAGCAGTTGGGTTGCTGGCTACACCTTC	CASSWVAGYTF
TRBV14	NA	TRBJ1-2	NA	TGTGCCAGCAGCCAAGATGAGGTGGCAGGGTATGGCTACACCTTC	CASSQDEVAGYGYTF
TRBV28	NA	TRBJ1-2	NA	TGTGCCAGCAGTACACCGGACGGGAATAACTATGGCTACACCTTC	CASSTPDGNNYGYTF
TRBV19	few	TRBJ1-4	NA	TGTGCCAGTAGGGCCGACACCTATGAAAAACTGTTTTTT	CASRADTYEKLFF
TRBV29-1	NA	TRBJ1-1	TRBD1	TGCAGCGTTGAACTTCAGGGGGGGACTGAAGCTTTCTTT	CSVELQGGTEAFF
TRBV7-7	NA	TRBJ1-1	NA	TGTGCCAGCAGCTTAGATGGTGGCAGTGAAGCTTTCTTT	CASSLDGGSEAFF
TRBV19	NA	TRBJ1-1	NA	TGTGCCAGTAGTACCAACCAGATGGGGGAGCCGACTGAAGCTTTCTTT	CASSTNQMGEPTEAFF
TRBV7-2	NA	TRBJ1-2	NA	TGTGCCAGCAGCTTAGCGGGGGGGAACTATGGCTACACCTTC	CASSLAGGNYGYTF
TRBV7-2	NA	TRBJ1-2	TRBD1	TGTGCCAGCAGCCTCGGGACAGGGGCAGGGTCTGGCTACACCTTC	CASSLGTGAGSGYTF
TRBV30	NA	TRBJ2-7	NA	TGTGCCTGGATCAGGGCAGGGGGGAGCTACGAGCAGTACTTC	CAWIRAGGSYEQYF
TRBV5-1	once	TRBJ2-1	TRBD2	TGCGCCAGCAGCTCCGGGACTAAAATAGACAATGAGCAGTTCTTC	CASSSGTKIDNEQFF
TRBV5-1	NA	TRBJ1-5	NA	TGCGCCAGCAGCTTGGAGGGCAGCCTCAATCAGCCCCAGCATTTT	CASSLEGSLNQPQHF
TRBV5-6	NA	TRBJ2-1	NA	TGTGCCAGCAGCTTGGTGGGGATTAGTCAGAGCTTCTTGGGGCGCCAGTTCTTC	CASSLVGISQSFLGRQFF
TRBV6-1	NA	TRBJ1-1	NA	TGTGCCAGCAGTTATGCGGGATTCACTGAAGCTTTCTTT	CASSYAGFTEAFF
TRBV4-1	once	TRBJ1-3	NA	TGCGCCAGCAGCCAAGATCAACTTCTTGGAAACACCATATATTTT	CASSQDQLLGNTIYF
TRBV7-8	NA	TRBJ1-2	NA	TGTGCCAGCAGCTCAACGACCTTTCGGGACATAGATGGCTACACCTTC	CASSSTTFRDIDGYTF
TRBV6-5	NA	TRBJ2-5	TRBD1	TGTGCCAGCAGTCTGACAGGGAACCCTCAAGAGACCCAGTACTTC	CASSLTGNPQETQYF
TRBV5-4	NA	TRBJ2-3	NA	TGTGCCAGCAGCGTGTGGGCGGGCATGGTCACAGATACGCAGTATTTT	CASSVWAGMVTDTQYF
TRBV18	NA	TRBJ1-1	NA	TGTGCCAGCTCACCACGTGGGGTAGACAACACTGAAGCTTTCTTT	CASSPRGVDNTEAFF
TRBV11-2	NA	TRBJ1-1	NA	TGTGCCAGCAGCGTAACCCGGGCCTGGGAAACTGAAGCTTTCTTT	CASSVTRAWETEAFF
TRBV25-1	NA	TRBJ1-4	NA	TGTGCCAGCAGTAAGCCCACTTGGGGGGGAAGTGAAAAACTGTTTTTT	CASSKPTWGGSEKLFF
TRBV29-1	NA	TRBJ1-2	TRBD1	TGCAGCGTTGAAGACCCGACAGGGACGAGGGGCTACACCTTC	CSVEDPTGTRGYTF
TRBV9	NA	TRBJ1-1	NA	TGTGCCAGCAGCCGGCAGATGTACACTGAAGCTTTCTTT	CASSRQMYTEAFF
TRBV7-3	once	TRBJ2-1	NA	TGTGCCAGCAGCTTAACAGGGGTTCCCCCCAATGAGCAGTTCTTC	CASSLTGVPPNEQFF
TRBV19	NA	TRBJ1-4	TRBD1	TGTGCCAGTACGCGGGGACAGGCGGAAAAACTGTTTTTT	CASTRGQAEKLFF
TRBV6-5	NA	TRBJ2-3	NA	TGTGCCAGCAGGGTTAGCCGACTGGGGGATACGCAGTATTTT	CASRVSRLGDTQYF
TRBV7-9	NA	TRBJ2-1	NA	TGTGCCAGCAGCTTCAATCGGGTCCTCCTTGGGGACAATGAGCAGTTCTTC	CASSFNRVLLGDNEQFF
TRBV6-4	NA	TRBJ2-7	TRBD2	TGTGCCAGCAGCCCCGGGACTAGCGGAATCCTTTTTTACGAGCAGTACTTC	CASSPGTSGILFYEQYF
TRBV19	NA	TRBJ2-3	NA	TGTGCCAGTAGTATGTCCTATACGCAGTATTTT	CASSMSYTQYF
TRBV7-2	NA	TRBJ1-1	NA	TGTGCCAGCAGCTTAGGGCAGCACAACACTGAAGCTTTCTTT	CASSLGQHNTEAFF
TRBV7-2	medium-sized	TRBJ2-7	NA	TGTGCCAGCAGCGTCTGGGCAGCCTACGAGCAGTACTTC	CASSVWAAYEQYF
TRBV4-3	NA	TRBJ2-7	NA	TGCGCCAGCAGCCGTGGGGTAGCGAGCTACGAGCAGTACTTC	CASSRGVASYEQYF
TRBV19	NA	TRBJ2-3	NA	TGTGCCAGTACCGACCCTAGTTCTGGCACAGATACGCAGTATTTT	CASTDPSSGTDTQYF